This T cell receptor beta chain was recorded in a study of blood T cells in healthy people across ages. Study-level background: In model experiments, template switching was able to capture about one barcoded beta molecule for every two T cells that were present.

Only a few counts were recorded for this clonotype. The antigen is unknown. Overall study results and limits: Fewer expanded clones and more diversity marked long-lived versus aged donors. Per million T cells, TCR beta diversity dropped about linearly as age rose.

Combining a sample-barcoded 5' primer with a J-beta primer mix, a second PCR ran for roughly 6 to 12 cycles. Using its own MiXCR run on the 5' RACE reads, TCRdb lists one record per CDR3 protein. The sample shows hundreds of thousands of distinct CDR3 sequences, around 62% of them seen only once. V was cut by 4 bases and J by 5 bases, with 6 bases left in between. The germline CDR1 and CDR2 sequences are MNHNY and SVGAGI (reference sequence). This CDR3 is 12 amino acids long. This chain connects TRBV6-6 to TRBJ2-1, with D unclear. Sequenced input: blood. The sequence derives from a man between 25 and 39 years old in good health. The CDR3 sequence: CASSSHDNEQFF. The CDR3 region has the DNA TGTGCCAGCAGTTCCCACGACAATGAGCAGTTCTTC.